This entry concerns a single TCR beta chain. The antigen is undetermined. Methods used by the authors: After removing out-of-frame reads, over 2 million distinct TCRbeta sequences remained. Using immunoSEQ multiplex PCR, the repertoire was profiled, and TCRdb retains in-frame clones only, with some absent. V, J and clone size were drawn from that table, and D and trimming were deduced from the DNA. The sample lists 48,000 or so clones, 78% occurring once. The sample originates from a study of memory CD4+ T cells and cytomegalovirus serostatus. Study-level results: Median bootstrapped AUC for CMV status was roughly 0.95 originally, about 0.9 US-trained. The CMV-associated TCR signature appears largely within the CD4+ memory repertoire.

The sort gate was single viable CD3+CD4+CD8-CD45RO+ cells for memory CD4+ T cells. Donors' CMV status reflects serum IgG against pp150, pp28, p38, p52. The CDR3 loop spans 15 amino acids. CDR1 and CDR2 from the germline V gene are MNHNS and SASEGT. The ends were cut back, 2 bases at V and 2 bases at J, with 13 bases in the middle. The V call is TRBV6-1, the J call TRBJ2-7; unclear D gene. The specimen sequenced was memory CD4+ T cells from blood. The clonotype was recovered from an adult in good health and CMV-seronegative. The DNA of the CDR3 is TGTGCCAGCAGTGAACGGCCCCGACCAGCCTACGAGCAGTACTTC. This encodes CASSERPRPAYEQYF.